This TCR beta chain was sequenced in a study of blood T cell repertoires in COVID-19. TCRdb keeps only in-frame clones here, not all; method: immunoSEQ multiplex PCR. The sample yields hundreds of thousands of clones, roughly 90% seen once. Germline lookup yields CDR1 LGHNA and CDR2 YNFKEQ. V lost 4 bases, J lost 1 base, and 13 bases lay in between. The CDR3 sequence is 15 residues long. This TCR derives from a woman aged 25 to 45 with acute or convalescent COVID-19. The chain is built from TRBV4-2 and TRBJ1-1; TRBD1 might be the D (6 bases). Sequenced sample: peripheral blood. The CDR3 nucleotides are TGTGCCAGCAGCCCTACCGGACAGAGGAACACTGAAGCTTTCTTT. It is translated as CASSPTGQRNTEAFF.